This T cell receptor (beta chain) was recovered during a study of T cell repertoires in cytomegalovirus infection. The CDR3 loop spans 14 amino acids. Trimming left V 9 bases short and J 2 bases short, with 16 bases between. Using its own MiXCR run on the reads, TCRdb lists one record per CDR3 protein. The sample carries some 590,000 distinct CDR3 sequences, roughly 43% recorded once. There are a few counts of this clonotype. The antigen is not known. The chain uses TRBV12-3 or TRBV12-4 and TRBJ1-2, with D possibly matching TRBD1 (5 bases). The sequenced sample was cultured PBMCs, obtained from culture after CMV antigen stimulation. This clonotype was sampled from a human donor in good health (CMV status not recorded). Some clones in this sample may be carry-over from other donors' samples. CDR3 nucleotide sequence: TGTGCCAGTACTCGGGGACGCACGAACTATGGCTACACCTTC. Protein: CASTRGRTNYGYTF.